These 3 T cell receptor beta chains came from one sample sequenced in a study of T-cell memory formation after mild COVID-19. TCRdb reprocessed the 5' RACE reads via MiXCR and lists one record per CDR3 protein. This table has around 450,000 distinct CDR3 sequences, roughly 26% appearing once. Sequencing input: PBMCs or a T cell subset sorted from them (not recorded which). All receptors come from an adult woman who had mild COVID-19 (a few samples of this study predate the infection). Cell type and time point are not known.

About this clonotype: An end of the junction does not agree with germline; a read error may underlie this. The chain combines TRBV10-3 with TRBJ2-3; D is uncertain. The CDR3 sequence is 16 residues long. From germline, CDR1 is ENHRY and CDR2 SYGVKD. The CDR3: CATSEFPFRHTDTQYF. For the CDR3, the DNA is TGTGCCACCAGTGAGTTTCCCTTTCGACACACAGATACGCAGTATTTT.

The chain carries TRBV6-2 or TRBV6-3 and TRBJ1-1; no definite D call. Trimming removed 6 bases at V and 0 bases at J, with 11 bases between. The CDR3 sequence is 14 residues long. Per the germline V gene, CDR1 is MNHEY and CDR2 is SVGEGT. CDR3 region: CASSLDPVNTEAFF. CDR3 coding DNA: TGTGCCAGCAGCCTAGACCCCGTGAACACTGAAGCTTTCTTT.

V is TRBV9 and J is TRBJ2-7; the match to TRBD2 covers 9 bases. Germline assignment: CDR1 SGDLS and CDR2 YYNGEE. The CDR3 sequence is 16 residues long. The V and J ends lost 0 bases and 4 bases, in that order; junction bases with no gene match: 8. The CDR3 DNA reads TGTGCCAGCAGCGTAGGGGCGGGAGGGCCCTCTTACGAGCAGTACTTC. This sequence encodes CASSVGAGGPSYEQYF.